Listed here are 27 T cell receptor beta chains from one sample, sequenced in a study of blood T cells in healthy people across ages. Using a J-beta primer mix together with a sample-barcoded 5' primer, a second PCR was run for 7 to 11 cycles. One entry per CDR3 protein results from TCRdb running MiXCR on the 5' RACE reads. The profile shows fewer than 1.5 million distinct CDR3 sequences, 40% to 50% of them singletons. Sequenced material: blood. These receptors were taken from a woman aged 18-29 years in good health.

There are a few counts of this clonotype. The chain is built from TRBV27 and TRBJ2-7; perhaps TRBD2 as D (6 bases). Germline CDR1 is MNHEY and CDR2 is SMNVEV (reference sequence). The CDR3 runs to 13 residues. V lost 10 bases and J lost 0, with 13 bases in between. The CDR3 DNA reads as TGTGCCACCAGACGGGGGACCTCCTACGAGCAGTACTTC. Its protein product is CATRRGTSYEQYF.

This clonotype was found a few times. The chain uses TRBV10-3 and TRBJ2-2, with a weak D call TRBD2 (5 bases). The germline V gene encodes CDR1 ENHRY and CDR2 SYGVKD. The CDR3 runs 15 residues. The germline V and J ends were trimmed by 0 bases and 2 bases, with 7 bases remaining between them. The CDR3 loop reads CAISESGLNTGELFF. CDR3 DNA: TGTGCCATCAGTGAGTCTGGACTCAACACCGGGGAGCTGTTTTTT.

The chain joins TRBV5-1 to TRBJ1-2; D is ambiguous. The V gene lost 0 bases and the J gene lost 5 bases, with 14 bases spanning the gap. Germline lookup yields CDR1 SGHRS and CDR2 YFSETQ. The CDR3 runs 15 residues. CDR3 sequence (DNA): TGCGCCAGCAGCTTGGGTGCTCCGGCGGCTTATGGCTACACCTTC. Translated: CASSLGAPAAYGYTF. Using reference TRBV5-1 and TRBJ1-2 for the parts outside the CDR3, the full variable domain is KAGVTQTPRYLIKTRGQQVTLSCSPISGHRSVSWYQQTPGQGLQFLFEYFSETQRNKGNFPGRFSGRQFSNSRSEMNVSTLELGDSALYLCASSLGAPAAYGYTFGSGTRLTVV.

The CDR3 region is CASSLRGGTSGTDTQYF. CDR3 DNA: TGTGCCAGCAGTTTACGTGGCGGGACTAGCGGCACAGATACGCAGTATTTT. The V and J genes are TRBV12-3 or TRBV12-4 and TRBJ2-3; TRBD2 aligns across 10 bases. There are 17 residues in the CDR3. The V gene end was trimmed by 2 bases and the J gene end by 1 base; junction bases not matched to a gene: 6.

The chain recombines TRBV4-1 with TRBJ2-1; 15 nucleotides match TRBD2. The CDR3 has 18 residues. CDR1 and CDR2 (germline): MGHRA, YSYEKL. V lost 7 bases, J lost 3 bases, and 10 bases stayed unmatched. The CDR3 protein is CASTHRTSGGAGYNEQFF. The CDR3 DNA is TGCGCCAGCACCCACCGGACTAGCGGGGGGGCCGGCTACAATGAGCAGTTCTTC.

This chain joins TRBV7-2 and TRBJ1-2; 11 bases fit TRBD1. The CDR3 runs to 15 residues. Germline lookup yields CDR1 SGHTA and CDR2 FQGNSA. J lost 4 bases, V lost 5 bases, and 6 bases had no gene match. In DNA, the CDR3 is TGTGCCAGCAGCCAAGGGGGACAGGGGGGCTATGGCTACACCTTC. This gives the protein CASSQGGQGGYGYTF.

In DNA form, the CDR3 reads TGTGCCAGCAGCGTGGCCGGGACTAGCATGGTCGAGCAGTACTTC. Translated, it gives CASSVAGTSMVEQYF. The rearrangement links TRBV9 to TRBJ2-5, with 9 bases that match TRBD2. The DNA end is more similar to TRBJ2-7, so the J call may be wrong. This CDR3 is 15 amino acids long. The germline V gene encodes CDR1 SGDLS and CDR2 YYNGEE.

The rearrangement joins TRBV19 to TRBJ2-1, with 7 bases fitting TRBD2. V trimming: 6 bases; J trimming: 1 base; junction bases outside the gene matches: 6. Germline V CDR1 and CDR2: LNHDA, SQIVND (reference sequence). The CDR3 loop spans 15 amino acids. The CDR3 DNA reads TGTGCCAGTAGGCTCCTGGGGGGGTCCTACAATGAGCAGTTCTTC. It yields the protein CASRLLGGSYNEQFF.

The chain recombines TRBV5-6 with TRBJ2-3; no clear D gene. Trimming shortened V by 0 bases and J by 8 bases, and 10 bases separated the two germline ends. The CDR3 loop spans 13 amino acids. Germline CDR1 and CDR2: SGHDT and YYEEEE. CDR3 nucleotide sequence: TGTGCCAGCAGCTTGGTGGCCGGCGGTACGCAGTATTTT. It is translated as CASSLVAGGTQYF.

The chain has TRBV12-3 or TRBV12-4 and TRBJ2-1, with D maybe TRBD1 (6 bases). The CDR3 contains 12 residues. V lost 3 bases and J lost 9, with 9 bases in between. The CDR3, as DNA: TGTGCCAGCAGTTTCCAGGGGCGTGAGCAGTTCTTC. Translation gives CASSFQGREQFF.

Concerning this clonotype: A much more abundant neighbour one base away suggests this may be a read error. The rearrangement uses TRBV28 and TRBJ2-7; 7 bases are a match to TRBD1. CDR3 size: 13 residues. CDR1 MDHEN and CDR2 SYDVKM come from the germline V gene. The CDR3 DNA reads TGTGTCAGCAGTGACAGGGACTCCTACGAGCAGTACTTC. Amino acids: CVSSDRDSYEQYF.

V is TRBV25-1 and J is TRBJ2-5; perhaps TRBD2 as D (6 bases). The CDR3 runs to 14 residues. Trimming removed 3 bases from V and 1 base from J, with 9 bases in between. Per germline, CDR1 MGHDK and CDR2 SYGVNS. CDR3 sequence (DNA): TGTGCCAGCAGTGATGTAGCGGTCCAAGAGACCCAGTACTTC. It specifies CASSDVAVQETQYF.

This clonotype showed up just once. The rearrangement joins TRBV29-1 to TRBJ2-7; D is possibly TRBD2 (6 bases). The germline V and J ends were trimmed by 4 bases and 0 bases, with 13 bases remaining between them. The CDR3 spans 14 residues. CDR1 and CDR2 (germline): SQVTM, ANQGSEA. CDR3 protein: CSVGDFVSSYEQYF. CDR3 bases: TGCAGCGTTGGGGACTTCGTGAGCTCCTACGAGCAGTACTTC.

The chain recombines TRBV5-1 with TRBJ2-7; a weak D match, TRBD2 (5 bases). V gave up 1 base and J gave up 5 bases, with 16 bases separating them. From germline, CDR1 is SGHRS and CDR2 YFSETQ. The CDR3 loop spans 15 amino acids. The CDR3 loop reads CASSLRGALGDEQYF. CDR3 in DNA: TGCGCCAGCAGCTTGCGGGGAGCCCTCGGGGACGAGCAGTACTTC. Looking up the rest from reference TRBV5-1 and TRBJ2-7 gives the full variable domain: KAGVTQTPRYLIKTRGQQVTLSCSPISGHRSVSWYQQTPGQGLQFLFEYFSETQRNKGNFPGRFSGRQFSNSRSEMNVSTLELGDSALYLCASSLRGALGDEQYFGPGTRLTVT.

The V gene is TRBV28, the J gene TRBJ1-2; 8 bases fit TRBD1. The V and J ends lost 3 bases and 4 bases, in that order; junction bases with no gene match: 7. Germline V lookup: CDR1 MDHEN, CDR2 SYDVKM. There are 15 residues in the CDR3. CDR3 region: CASSFPDRALYGYTF. DNA for the CDR3: TGTGCCAGCAGTTTCCCGGACAGGGCCCTCTATGGCTACACCTTC.

The chain uses TRBV2 and TRBJ1-2; D possibly corresponds to TRBD1 (5 bases). V was shortened by 1 base and J by 0 bases, with 12 bases between the two germline ends. The CDR3 extends over 16 amino acids. Germline assignment: CDR1 SNHLY and CDR2 FYNNEI. The CDR3 DNA is TGTGCCAGCAGTGAAGAGAGGCAGGGAGCTAACTATGGCTACACCTTC. Its translation: CASSEERQGANYGYTF.

This clonotype was seen a handful of times. V gene TRBV10-3 combines with J gene TRBJ2-7; D remains unclear. The CDR3 sequence is 15 residues long. Germline CDR1 and CDR2: ENHRY and SYGVKD. Trimming pared 6 bases from V and 3 bases from J, leaving 18 bases between. Written as DNA, the CDR3 is TGTGCCATCAGCAATCCCGGTTCAGCTTTCTACGAGCAGTACTTC. Protein sequence: CAISNPGSAFYEQYF.

V gene TRBV27 combines with J gene TRBJ2-3; D not certain. The CDR3 runs to 16 residues. The germline V gene has CDR1 MNHEY and CDR2 SMNVEV (reference sequence). The V gene lost 1 base and the J gene lost 6 bases, with 17 bases spanning the gap. The CDR3 is CASSLFGPSLTDTQYF. The CDR3 DNA sequence: TGTGCCAGCAGTTTATTTGGCCCAAGCCTCACGGATACGCAGTATTTT.

The chain couples TRBV6-5 to TRBJ1-2, with 9 bases fitting TRBD1. CDR3 length: 15 residues. CDR1 and CDR2 from the germline V gene are MNHEY and SVGAGI. V lost 5 bases, J lost 4 bases, and 8 bases stayed unmatched. This CDR3 is CASSRQGGEAYGYTF. CDR3 nucleotide sequence: TGTGCCAGCAGTCGACAGGGGGGGGAGGCCTATGGCTACACCTTC.

This clonotype appeared a few times. V usage is TRBV5-1 and J usage is TRBJ2-1, with 8 nucleotides matching TRBD2. With V trimmed by 3 bases and J by 10 bases, 6 bases remained unmatched. Germline CDR1 reads SGHRS; CDR2 reads YFSETQ. CDR3 size: 13 residues. The CDR3 region is CASSWGLDWEQFF. CDR3 nucleotide sequence: TGCGCCAGCAGCTGGGGACTAGACTGGGAGCAGTTCTTC.

This clonotype was counted once. The rearrangement uses TRBV20-1 and TRBJ2-1; D possibly uses TRBD1 or TRBD2 (5 bases each). CDR3 length: 13 amino acids. Germline V lookup: CDR1 DFQATT, CDR2 SNEGSKA (reference sequence). Deletions cut 5 bases from V and 2 bases from J, with 10 bases between. The chain's CDR3 is CSAGGPTYNEQFF. Here the CDR3 DNA reads TGCAGTGCTGGGGGTCCCACCTACAATGAGCAGTTCTTC.

This CDR3 is CASSARLDQETQYF. In nucleotides, the CDR3 is TGTGCCAGCAGTGCCCGACTGGACCAAGAGACCCAGTACTTC. The chain joins TRBV12-3 or TRBV12-4 to TRBJ2-5; no clear D gene. The CDR3 spans 14 residues. Deletions cut 5 bases from V and 0 bases from J, with 10 bases between.

This chain joins TRBV6-5 and TRBJ2-7; 7 bases fit TRBD2. This CDR3 contains 15 residues. The V gene end was trimmed by 5 bases and the J gene end by 7 bases; junction bases not matched to a gene: 14. Germline V gene lookup returns CDR1 MNHEY and CDR2 SVGAGI. DNA for the CDR3: TGTGCCAGCAGTAGCGGGATGGGGCCCTACAATGAGCAGTACTTC. Protein product: CASSSGMGPYNEQYF.

A few counts support this clonotype. The chain has TRBV20-1 and TRBJ2-7; D may be TRBD1 or TRBD2 (5 bases each). V gave up 5 bases and J gave up 5 bases, with 16 bases separating them. CDR3 length: 13 residues. In germline, CDR1 is DFQATT, CDR2 SNEGSKA (reference sequence). In nucleotides, the CDR3 is TGCAGTGCTCAGGGCCTCGGGGCCCACGAGCAGTACTTC. This codes for CSAQGLGAHEQYF.

This chain joins TRBV19 and TRBJ2-1; 8 nucleotides agree with TRBD2. With V trimmed by 5 bases and J by 8 bases, 11 bases remained unmatched. The CDR3 length is 15 residues. Germline lookup yields CDR1 LNHDA and CDR2 SQIVND (reference sequence). DNA for the CDR3: TGTGCCAGTAGTGATCCCGCTAGCGGGTGGGATGAGCAGTTCTTC. Its translation: CASSDPASGWDEQFF. Using reference TRBV19 and TRBJ2-1 for the parts outside the CDR3, the full variable domain is DGGITQSPKYLFRKEGQNVTLSCEQNLNHDAMYWYRQDPGQGLRLIYYSQIVNDFQKGDIAEGYSVSREKKESFPLTVTSAQKNPTAFYLCASSDPASGWDEQFFGPGTRLTVL.

This chain links TRBV4-1 with TRBJ2-1; 10 nucleotides line up with TRBD2. The V and J ends lost 0 bases and 3 bases, in that order; junction bases with no gene match: 8. The CDR3 consists of 18 residues. CDR1 is MGHRA and CDR2 is YSYEKL in the germline V gene. The CDR3 reads CASSQDTLSGGIYNEQFF. The CDR3 coding sequence is TGCGCCAGCAGCCAAGACACGCTTAGCGGGGGGATCTACAATGAGCAGTTCTTC.

A few counts support this clonotype. This chain links TRBV6-1 with TRBJ2-1; 11 positions agree with TRBD2. The V gene's germline CDR1 is MNHNS and CDR2 SASEGT. Losses at the gene ends were 6 bases for V and 0 bases for J; bases not matched to a gene: 7. The CDR3 is made up of 17 amino acids. In nucleotides, the CDR3 is TGTGCCAGCAGCCCGTTAGCGGGAGGGTTCTCCTACAATGAGCAGTTCTTC. It specifies CASSPLAGGFSYNEQFF.